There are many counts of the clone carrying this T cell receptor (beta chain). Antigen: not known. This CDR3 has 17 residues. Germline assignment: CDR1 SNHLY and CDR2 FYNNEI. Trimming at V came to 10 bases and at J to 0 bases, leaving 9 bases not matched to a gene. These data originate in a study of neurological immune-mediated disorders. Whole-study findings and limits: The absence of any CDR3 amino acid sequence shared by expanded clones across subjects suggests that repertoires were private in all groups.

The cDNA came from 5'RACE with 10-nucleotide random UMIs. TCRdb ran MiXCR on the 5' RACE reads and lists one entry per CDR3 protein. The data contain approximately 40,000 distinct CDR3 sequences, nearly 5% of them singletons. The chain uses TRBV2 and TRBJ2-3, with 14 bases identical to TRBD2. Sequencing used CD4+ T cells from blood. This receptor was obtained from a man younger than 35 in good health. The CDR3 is CANAGLAGAYSTDTQYF. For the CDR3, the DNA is TGTGCCAACGCGGGACTAGCGGGGGCCTACAGCACAGATACGCAGTATTTT.